This T cell receptor (beta chain) was sequenced in a study of cytomegalovirus exposure and HLA in healthy donors. Regarding the study as a whole: The study designated 150 or so TCR beta chains cytomegalovirus-associated. Confirmation in vitro established that a few CMV-associated chains were specific for CMV antigens. The tendency of first-cohort TCR clusters to co-occur in the 120 or so validation repertoires was identified by a subsequent analysis.

Separate from the approximately 670-subject first cohort was the approximately 120-subject validation cohort, to which the donors belonged. Points on this clone: Its antigen is as yet unknown.

The germline V and J ends were trimmed by 1 base and 3 bases, with 6 bases remaining between them. CDR1 is MGHRA, CDR2 YSYEKL, per germline. The CDR3 has 14 amino acids. Repertoires were generated with immunoSEQ multiplex PCR, while TCRdb's copy carries only in-frame clones and drops some. Among 55,000 to 65,000 clones, roughly 90% were seen once, and the ten largest hold 1% to 1.2%. The sequencing sample was made of PBMCs. The sequence was collected from a man between 18 and 29 years old in good health and CMV-seronegative. The chain is built from TRBV4-1 and TRBJ2-2; D is unresolved. The CDR3 loop reads CASSQGAYTGELFF. The CDR3 DNA reads as TGCGCCAGCAGCCAAGGGGCGTACACCGGGGAGCTGTTTTTT.